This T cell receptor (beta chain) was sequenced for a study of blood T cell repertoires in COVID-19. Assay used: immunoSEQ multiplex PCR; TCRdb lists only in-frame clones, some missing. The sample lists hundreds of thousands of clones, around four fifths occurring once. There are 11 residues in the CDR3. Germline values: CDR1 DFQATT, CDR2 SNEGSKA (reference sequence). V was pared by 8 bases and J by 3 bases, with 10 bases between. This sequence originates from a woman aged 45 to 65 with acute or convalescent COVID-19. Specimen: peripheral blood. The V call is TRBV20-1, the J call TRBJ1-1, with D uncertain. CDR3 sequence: CSIRHYTEAFF. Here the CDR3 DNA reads TGCAGTATTAGACACTACACTGAAGCTTTCTTT.